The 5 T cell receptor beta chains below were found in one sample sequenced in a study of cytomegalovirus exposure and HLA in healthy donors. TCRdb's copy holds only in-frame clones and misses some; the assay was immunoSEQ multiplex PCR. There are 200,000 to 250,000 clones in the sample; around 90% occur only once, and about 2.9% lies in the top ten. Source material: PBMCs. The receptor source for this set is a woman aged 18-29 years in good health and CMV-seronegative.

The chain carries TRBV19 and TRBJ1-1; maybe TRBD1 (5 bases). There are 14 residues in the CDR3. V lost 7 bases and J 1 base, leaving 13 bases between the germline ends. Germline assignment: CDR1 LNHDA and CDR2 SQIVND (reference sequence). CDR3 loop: CASTDLGRNTEAFF. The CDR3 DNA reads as TGTGCCAGTACCGATCTGGGGCGGAACACTGAAGCTTTCTTT.

CDR3 sequence (DNA): TGCGCCAGCAGCCAAGTCCAGACAGCCCTTAATGAAAAACTGTTTTTT. It codes for CASSQVQTALNEKLFF. V is TRBV4-1 and J is TRBJ1-4, with TRBD1 as a possible D gene (5 bases). This CDR3 comprises 16 residues. CDR1 and CDR2 from the germline V gene are MGHRA and YSYEKL. Trimming stripped 1 base from V and 4 bases from J, with 13 bases between.

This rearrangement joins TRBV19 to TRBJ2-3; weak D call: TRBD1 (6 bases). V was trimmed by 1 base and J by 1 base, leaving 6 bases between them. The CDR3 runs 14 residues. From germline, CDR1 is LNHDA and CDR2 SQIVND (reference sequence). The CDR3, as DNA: TGTGCCAGTAGTATAGGGACAGGCACAGATACGCAGTATTTT. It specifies CASSIGTGTDTQYF. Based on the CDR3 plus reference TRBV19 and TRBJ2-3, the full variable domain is DGGITQSPKYLFRKEGQNVTLSCEQNLNHDAMYWYRQDPGQGLRLIYYSQIVNDFQKGDIAEGYSVSREKKESFPLTVTSAQKNPTAFYLCASSIGTGTDTQYFGPGTRLTVL.

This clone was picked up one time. The CDR3 DNA is TGTGCCAGCAGGGCGGACTCTGGAAACACCATATATTTT. Protein product: CASRADSGNTIYF. This chain links TRBV28 with TRBJ1-3; no definite D call. Germline V gene data show CDR1 as MDHEN and CDR2 as SYDVKM. The length of the CDR3 is 13 residues. V lost 6 bases and J 0 bases, leaving 6 bases between the germline ends.

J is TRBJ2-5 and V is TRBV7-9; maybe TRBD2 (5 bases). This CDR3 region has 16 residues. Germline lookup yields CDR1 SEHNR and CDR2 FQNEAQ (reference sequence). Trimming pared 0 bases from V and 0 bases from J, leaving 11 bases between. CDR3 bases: TGTGCCAGCAGCTTAGCTGAGGGCTCGTACCAAGAGACCCAGTACTTC. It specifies CASSLAEGSYQETQYF.